This entry is about one T cell receptor (beta chain). Its antigen remains unidentified. This entry belongs to a study of synovial regulatory T cells in juvenile arthritis. Study in general: Treatments: three naive, over 5 methotrexate, one methotrexate plus infliximab, one unknown.

Only in-frame clones appear in the TCRdb table, and some are missing; sequencing was by immunoSEQ multiplex PCR. Its clone listing holds 8,000 to 10,000 clones. The CDR3 has 12 amino acids. No coding sequence is recorded. From germline, CDR1 is MNHNS and CDR2 SASEGT. Study results and limitations: TCR diversity was lower in inflammation-associated blood Treg cells than in other blood Treg cells. CDR3 overlap with synovial Tregs was higher for iaTregs than other blood Tregs.

The receptor's source is a donor younger than 35 with juvenile idiopathic arthritis. Sequencing was done on a sample of Treg cells from blood. Documented subset: remaining (HLA-DR-negative) circulating blood Treg cells. The V gene is TRBV6-1, the J gene TRBJ1-1. The CDR3 reads CASGWGHTEAFF.